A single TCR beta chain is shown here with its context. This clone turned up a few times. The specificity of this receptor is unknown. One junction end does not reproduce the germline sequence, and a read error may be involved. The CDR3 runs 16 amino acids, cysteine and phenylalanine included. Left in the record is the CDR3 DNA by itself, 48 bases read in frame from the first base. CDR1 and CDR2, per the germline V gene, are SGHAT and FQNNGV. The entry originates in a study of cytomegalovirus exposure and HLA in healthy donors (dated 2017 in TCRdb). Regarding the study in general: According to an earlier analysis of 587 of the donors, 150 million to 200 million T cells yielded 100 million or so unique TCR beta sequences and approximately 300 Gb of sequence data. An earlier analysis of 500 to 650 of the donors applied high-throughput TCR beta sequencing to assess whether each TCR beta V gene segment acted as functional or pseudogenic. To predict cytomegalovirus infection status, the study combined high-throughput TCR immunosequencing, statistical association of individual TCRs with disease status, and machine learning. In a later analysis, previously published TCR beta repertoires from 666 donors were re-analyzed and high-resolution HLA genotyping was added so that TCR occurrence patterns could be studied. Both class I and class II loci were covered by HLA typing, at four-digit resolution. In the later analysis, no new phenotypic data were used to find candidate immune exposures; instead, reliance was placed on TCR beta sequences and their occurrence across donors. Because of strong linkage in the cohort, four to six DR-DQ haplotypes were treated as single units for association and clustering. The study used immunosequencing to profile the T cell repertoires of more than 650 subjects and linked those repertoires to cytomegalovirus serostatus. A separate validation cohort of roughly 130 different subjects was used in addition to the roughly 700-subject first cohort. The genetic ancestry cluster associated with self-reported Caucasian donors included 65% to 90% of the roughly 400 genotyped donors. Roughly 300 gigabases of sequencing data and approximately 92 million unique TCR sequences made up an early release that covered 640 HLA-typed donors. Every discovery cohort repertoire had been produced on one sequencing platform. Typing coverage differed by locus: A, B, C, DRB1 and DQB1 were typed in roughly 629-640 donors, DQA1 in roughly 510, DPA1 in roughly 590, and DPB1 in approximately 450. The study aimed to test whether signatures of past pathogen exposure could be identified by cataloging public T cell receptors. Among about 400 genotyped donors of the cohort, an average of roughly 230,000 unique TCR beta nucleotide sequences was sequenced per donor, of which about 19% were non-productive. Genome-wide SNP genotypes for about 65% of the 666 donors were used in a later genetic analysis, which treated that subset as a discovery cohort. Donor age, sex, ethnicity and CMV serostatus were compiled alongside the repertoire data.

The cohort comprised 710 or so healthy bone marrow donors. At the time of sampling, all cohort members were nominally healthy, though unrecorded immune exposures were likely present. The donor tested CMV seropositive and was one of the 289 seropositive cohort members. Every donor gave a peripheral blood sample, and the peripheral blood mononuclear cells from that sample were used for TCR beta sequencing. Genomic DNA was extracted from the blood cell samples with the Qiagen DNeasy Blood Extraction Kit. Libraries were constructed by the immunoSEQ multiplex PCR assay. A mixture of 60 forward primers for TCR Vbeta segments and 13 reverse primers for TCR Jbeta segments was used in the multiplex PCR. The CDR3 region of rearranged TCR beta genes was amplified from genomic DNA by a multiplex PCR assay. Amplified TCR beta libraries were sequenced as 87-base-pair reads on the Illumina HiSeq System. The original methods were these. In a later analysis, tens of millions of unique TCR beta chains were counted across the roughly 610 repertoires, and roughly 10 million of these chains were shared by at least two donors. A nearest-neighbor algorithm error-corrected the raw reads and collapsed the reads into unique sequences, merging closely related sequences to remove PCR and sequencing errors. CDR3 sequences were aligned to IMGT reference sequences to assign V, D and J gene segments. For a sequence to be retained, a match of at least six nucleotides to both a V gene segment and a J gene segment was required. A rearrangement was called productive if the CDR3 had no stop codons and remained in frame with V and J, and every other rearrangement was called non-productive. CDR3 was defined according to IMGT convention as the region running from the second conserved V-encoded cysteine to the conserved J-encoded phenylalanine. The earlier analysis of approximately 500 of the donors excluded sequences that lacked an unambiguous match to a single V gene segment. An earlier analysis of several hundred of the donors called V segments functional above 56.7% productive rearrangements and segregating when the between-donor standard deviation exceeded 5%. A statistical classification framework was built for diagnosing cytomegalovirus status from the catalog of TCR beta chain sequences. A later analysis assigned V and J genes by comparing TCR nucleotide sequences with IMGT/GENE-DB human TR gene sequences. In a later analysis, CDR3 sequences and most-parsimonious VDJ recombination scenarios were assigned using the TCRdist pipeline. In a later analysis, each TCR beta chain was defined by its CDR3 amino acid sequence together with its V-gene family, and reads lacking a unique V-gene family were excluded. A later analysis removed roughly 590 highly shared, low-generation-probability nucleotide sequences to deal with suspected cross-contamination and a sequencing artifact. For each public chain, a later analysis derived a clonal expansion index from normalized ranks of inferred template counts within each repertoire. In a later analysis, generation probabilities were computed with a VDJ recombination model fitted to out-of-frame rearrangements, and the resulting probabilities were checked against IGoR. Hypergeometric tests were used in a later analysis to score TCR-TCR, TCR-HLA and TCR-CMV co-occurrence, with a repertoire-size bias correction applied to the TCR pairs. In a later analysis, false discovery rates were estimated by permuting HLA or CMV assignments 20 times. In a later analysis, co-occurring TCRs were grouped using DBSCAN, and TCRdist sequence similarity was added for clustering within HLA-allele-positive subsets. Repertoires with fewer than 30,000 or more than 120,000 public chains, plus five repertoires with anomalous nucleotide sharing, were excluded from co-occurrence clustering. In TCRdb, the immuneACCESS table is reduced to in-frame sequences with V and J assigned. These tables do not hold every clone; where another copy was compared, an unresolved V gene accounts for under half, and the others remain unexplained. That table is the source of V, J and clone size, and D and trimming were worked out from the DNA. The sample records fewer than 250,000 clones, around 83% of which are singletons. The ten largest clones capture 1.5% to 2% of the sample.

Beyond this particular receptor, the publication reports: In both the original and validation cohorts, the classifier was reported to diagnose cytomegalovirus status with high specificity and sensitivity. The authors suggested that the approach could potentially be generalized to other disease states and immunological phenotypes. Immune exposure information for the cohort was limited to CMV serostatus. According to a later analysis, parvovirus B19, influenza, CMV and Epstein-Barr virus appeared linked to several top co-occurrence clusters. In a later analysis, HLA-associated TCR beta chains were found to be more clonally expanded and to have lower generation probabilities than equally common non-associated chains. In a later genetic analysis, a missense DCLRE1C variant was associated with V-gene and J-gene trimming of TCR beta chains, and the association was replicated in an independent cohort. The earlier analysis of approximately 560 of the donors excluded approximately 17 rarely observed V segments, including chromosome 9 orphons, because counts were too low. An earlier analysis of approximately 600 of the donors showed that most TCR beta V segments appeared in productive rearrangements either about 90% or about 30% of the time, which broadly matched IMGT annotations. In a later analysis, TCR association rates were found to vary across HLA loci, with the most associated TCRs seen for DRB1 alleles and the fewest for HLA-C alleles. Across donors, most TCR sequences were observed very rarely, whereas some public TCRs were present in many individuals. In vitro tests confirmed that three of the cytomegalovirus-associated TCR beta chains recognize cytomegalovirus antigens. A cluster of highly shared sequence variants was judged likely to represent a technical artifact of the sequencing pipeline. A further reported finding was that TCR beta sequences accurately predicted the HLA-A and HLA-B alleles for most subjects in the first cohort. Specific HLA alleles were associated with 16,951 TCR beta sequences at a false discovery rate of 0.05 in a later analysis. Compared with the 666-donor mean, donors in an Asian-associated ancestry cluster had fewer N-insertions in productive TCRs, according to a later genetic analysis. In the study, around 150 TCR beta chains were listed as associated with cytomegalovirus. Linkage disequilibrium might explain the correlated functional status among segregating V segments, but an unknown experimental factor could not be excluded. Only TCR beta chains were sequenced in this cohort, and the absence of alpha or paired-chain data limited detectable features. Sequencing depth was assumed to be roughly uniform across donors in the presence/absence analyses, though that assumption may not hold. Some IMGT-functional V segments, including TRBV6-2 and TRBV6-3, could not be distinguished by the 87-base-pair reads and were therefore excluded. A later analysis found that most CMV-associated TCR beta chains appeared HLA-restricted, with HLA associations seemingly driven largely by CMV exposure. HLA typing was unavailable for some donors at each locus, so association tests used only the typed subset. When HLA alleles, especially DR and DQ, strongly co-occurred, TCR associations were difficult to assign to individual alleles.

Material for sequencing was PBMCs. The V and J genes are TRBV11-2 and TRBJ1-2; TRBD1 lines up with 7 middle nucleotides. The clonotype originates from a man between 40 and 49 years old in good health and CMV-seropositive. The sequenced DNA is TGTGCCAGCAGCATAGACCGGGACAGCGCTAGCTATGGCTACACCTTC. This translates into CASSIDRDSASYGYTF.